A single sample gave rise to the 7 T cell receptor beta chains below, sequenced in a study of immune characterization of retroperitoneal liposarcoma. One entry per CDR3 protein results from TCRdb running MiXCR on the PCR reads. Counted here are approximately 9,500 distinct CDR3 sequences, around 30% occurring once; the ten biggest clones make up 8.2%. The specimen was tumor tissue. These TCRs come from a male donor with retroperitoneal liposarcoma.

The J gene is TRBJ2-1, the V gene TRBV6-1; no firm D call. The germline CDR1 and CDR2 sequences are MNHNS and SASEGT. Trimming removed 2 bases from V and 4 bases from J, with 9 bases in between. The CDR3 extends over 14 amino acids. The CDR3 DNA sequence: TGTGCCAGCAGTGAACGGGCAGATTACAATGAGCAGTTCTTC. Residues: CASSERADYNEQFF.

The V and J genes are TRBV6-5 and TRBJ2-1; D tentatively reads TRBD1 or TRBD2 (6 bases each). The closer fit of TRBJ2-7 to the DNA end suggests the J call may be wrong. Per the germline V gene, CDR1 is MNHEY and CDR2 is SVGAGI. CDR3 size: 22 residues. The CDR3 protein is CASSYSILGRQGILIGSYEQYF. The CDR3 bases are TGTGCCAGCAGTTACTCGATATTGGGGAGGCAGGGGATTCTGATTGGGAGCTACGAGCAGTACTTC.

This chain links TRBV27 with TRBJ2-1, with D hard to call. Between the trimmed V and J ends, which lost 5 bases and 5 bases, there was a span of 16 bases. The CDR3 spans 15 residues. The germline gives CDR1 MNHEY, CDR2 SMNVEV (reference sequence). DNA of the CDR3: TGTGCCAGCAGTACCCCATGGGGTGCGGACAATGAGCAGTTCTTC. It encodes CASSTPWGADNEQFF.

This clonotype turned up a few times. V usage is TRBV7-2 and J usage is TRBJ2-1, with 9 bases that match TRBD2. The DNA end is more similar to TRBJ2-7, so the J call may be wrong. The CDR3 is 14 amino acids. The germline V gene encodes CDR1 SGHTA and CDR2 FQGNSA. The CDR3 nucleotides are TGTGCCAGCAGCTTAGGGCCCACTAGCGGGTGGCAGTACTTC. Encoded protein: CASSLGPTSGWQYF.

The rearrangement links TRBV28 to TRBJ2-5; tentatively, D is TRBD1 (6 bases). V was shortened by 6 bases and J by 2 bases, with 22 bases between the two germline ends. The germline V gene encodes CDR1 MDHEN and CDR2 SYDVKM. This CDR3 has 17 amino acids. CDR3 nucleotide sequence: TGTGCCAGCAGCCCCATATTTAGAGGACAGCTGCAAGAGACCCAGTACTTC. Amino acid sequence: CASSPIFRGQLQETQYF.

By its share, this clonotype is medium-sized (0.01 to 0.1%). V and J are TRBV7-2 and TRBJ2-1; no clear D. The DNA matches TRBJ2-7 better at its end, which makes the J call doubtful. This CDR3 has 12 amino acids. In germline, CDR1 is SGHTA, CDR2 FQGNSA. CDR3 coding DNA: TGTGCCAGCAGCTTAGCTGGGGATGAGCAGTACTTC. Its translation: CASSLAGDEQYF.

The sample holds a few counts of this clonotype. This chain links TRBV6-5 with TRBJ1-1, with D tentatively TRBD1 (5 bases). CDR3 size: 13 residues. The V gene's germline CDR1 is MNHEY and CDR2 SVGAGI. Deletions cut 2 bases from V and 1 base from J, with 5 bases between. The CDR3 loop is CASSYGQNTEAFF. The CDR3 DNA is TGTGCCAGCAGTTACGGACAGAACACTGAAGCTTTCTTT.